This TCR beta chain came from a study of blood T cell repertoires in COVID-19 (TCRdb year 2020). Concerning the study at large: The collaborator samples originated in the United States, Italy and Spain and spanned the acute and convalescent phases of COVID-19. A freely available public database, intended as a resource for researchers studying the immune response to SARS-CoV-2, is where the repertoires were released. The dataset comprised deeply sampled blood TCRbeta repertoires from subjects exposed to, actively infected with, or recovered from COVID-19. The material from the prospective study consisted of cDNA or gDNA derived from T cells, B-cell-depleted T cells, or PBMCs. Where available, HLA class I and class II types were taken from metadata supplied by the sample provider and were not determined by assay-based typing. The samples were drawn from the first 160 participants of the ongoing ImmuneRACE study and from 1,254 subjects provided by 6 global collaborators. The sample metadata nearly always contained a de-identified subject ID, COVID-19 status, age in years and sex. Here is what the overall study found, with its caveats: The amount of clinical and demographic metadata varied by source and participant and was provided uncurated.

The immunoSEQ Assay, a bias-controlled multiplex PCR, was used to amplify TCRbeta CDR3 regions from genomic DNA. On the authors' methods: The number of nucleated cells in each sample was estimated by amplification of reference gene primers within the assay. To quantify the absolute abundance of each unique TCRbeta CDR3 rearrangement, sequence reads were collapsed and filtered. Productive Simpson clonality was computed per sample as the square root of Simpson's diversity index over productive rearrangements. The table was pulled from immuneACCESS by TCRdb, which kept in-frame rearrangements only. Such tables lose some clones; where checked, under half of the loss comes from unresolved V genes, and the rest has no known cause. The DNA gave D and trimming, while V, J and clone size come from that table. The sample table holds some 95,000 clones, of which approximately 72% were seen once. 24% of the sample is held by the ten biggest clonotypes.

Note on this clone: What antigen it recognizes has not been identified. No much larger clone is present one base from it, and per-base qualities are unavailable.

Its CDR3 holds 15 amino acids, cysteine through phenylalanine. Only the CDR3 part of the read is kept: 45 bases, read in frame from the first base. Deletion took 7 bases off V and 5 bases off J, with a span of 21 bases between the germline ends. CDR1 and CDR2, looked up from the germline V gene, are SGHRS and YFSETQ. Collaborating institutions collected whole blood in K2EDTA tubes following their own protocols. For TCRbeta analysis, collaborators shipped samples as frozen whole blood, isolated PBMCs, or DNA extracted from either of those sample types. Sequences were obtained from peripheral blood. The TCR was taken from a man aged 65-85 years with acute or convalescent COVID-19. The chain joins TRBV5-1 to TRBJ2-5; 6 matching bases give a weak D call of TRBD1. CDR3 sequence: CASAPGAVQGETQYF. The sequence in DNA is TGCGCCAGCGCCCCAGGGGCGGTCCAAGGGGAGACCCAGTACTTC. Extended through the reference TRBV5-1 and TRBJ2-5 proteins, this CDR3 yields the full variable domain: KAGVTQTPRYLIKTRGQQVTLSCSPISGHRSVSWYQQTPGQGLQFLFEYFSETQRNKGNFPGRFSGRQFSNSRSEMNVSTLELGDSALYLCASAPGAVQGETQYFGPGTRLLVL.